This T cell receptor beta chain is from a study of early T cells in non-severe SARS-CoV-2 infection. On the study more broadly: Sequencing was performed on bulk RNA from unsorted whole blood, leaving chains unpaired.

Study outcomes and limitations: VDJdb matching skewed toward anti-spike CD8 responses, missing private and CD4 specificities.

Individual cDNA molecules received unique molecular identifiers during library preparation. MiXCR was run by TCRdb on the 5' RACE reads, yielding one entry per CDR3 protein. The profile shows some 32,000 distinct CDR3 sequences, 5.7% of them singletons. V was clipped by 7 bases and J by 15 bases, with 16 bases between them. The CDR3 extends over 11 amino acids. This clonotype was seen at least ten times. No antigen is known for it. The sequenced sample consisted of whole blood. The sequence was collected from an adult who was a healthcare worker with PCR-confirmed SARS-CoV-2 infection or an uninfected control (not recorded which). This sequence joins TRBV12-3 or TRBV12-4 and TRBJ2-1; D possibly corresponds to TRBD2 (5 bases). The CDR3 DNA reads as TGTGCCAGCACCAACCGGGGATTATTGTTCTTC. Translating gives CASTNRGLLFF.